This is a list of T cell receptor beta chains from one sample in a study of OX40 agonist ivuxolimab in advanced cancers. Here immunoSEQ multiplex PCR was the method, and the copy in TCRdb shows in-frame clones only, minus some. The data hold over 45,000 clones, with 82% observed a single time. Sequencing was performed on CD4+ or CD8+ T cells sorted from blood, taken in a trial of the OX40 agonist ivuxolimab. Receptor source: an adult with an advanced solid tumor such as melanoma, head and neck, liver or kidney cancer. Each CDR3 is given with its conserved first and last residue. A D gene is named only where the DNA matches it firmly. Where a row states a size, it is once, few, many or the class of an expanded clone; other rows omit it.

D: NA
size: once
V: TRBV6-1
J: TRBJ1-1
CDR3: CASRRGGSTEAFF
DNA: TGTGCCAGCAGAAGGGGGGGGAGCACTGAAGCTTTCTTT

D: TRBD1
size: NA
V: TRBV5-5
J: TRBJ2-7
CDR3: CASSLGQGIYEQYF
DNA: TGTGCCAGCAGCTTGGGACAGGGTATATACGAGCAGTACTTC

D: NA
size: NA
V: TRBV7-3
J: TRBJ1-1
CDR3: CVSSLNEITEAFF
DNA: TGTGTCAGCAGCTTAAACGAGATCACTGAAGCTTTCTTT

D: NA
size: NA
V: TRBV9
J: TRBJ2-3
CDR3: CASSVVEDHTQYF
DNA: TGTGCCAGCAGCGTAGTTGAGGACCATACGCAGTATTTT

D: TRBD1
size: NA
V: TRBV7-2
J: TRBJ1-1
CDR3: CASSFSAAGGEAFF
DNA: TGTGCCAGCAGCTTCAGTGCGGCAGGGGGTGAAGCTTTCTTT

D: NA
size: NA
V: TRBV6-5
J: TRBJ1-2
CDR3: CASSYSGTATNYGYTF
DNA: TGTGCCAGCAGTTACTCCGGGACCGCGACTAACTATGGCTACACCTTC

D: NA
size: few
V: TRBV18
J: TRBJ1-3
CDR3: CASSPQVSAGNTIYF
DNA: TGTGCCAGCTCACCACAGGTTTCAGCTGGAAACACCATATATTTT

D: NA
size: NA
V: TRBV30
J: TRBJ1-2
CDR3: CAWRKGGYTF
DNA: TGTGCCTGGAGGAAGGGCGGATACACCTTC

D: NA
size: NA
V: TRBV6-5
J: TRBJ1-3
CDR3: CASSAGAGGNTIYF
DNA: TGTGCCAGCAGCGCTGGGGCAGGTGGAAACACCATATATTTT

D: NA
size: NA
V: TRBV7-3
J: TRBJ2-2
CDR3: CASRSGSTNTGELFF
DNA: TGTGCCAGCCGGTCTGGATCGACGAACACCGGGGAGCTGTTTTTT

D: NA
size: NA
V: TRBV11-2
J: TRBJ1-2
CDR3: CASSLTRDGGYTF
DNA: TGTGCCAGCAGCCTAACCCGGGACGGAGGCTACACCTTC

D: TRBD1
size: once
V: TRBV6-5
J: TRBJ1-2
CDR3: CASSYWDREHYGYTF
DNA: TGTGCCAGCAGTTACTGGGACAGGGAGCACTATGGCTACACCTTC

D: TRBD2
size: NA
V: TRBV10-2
J: TRBJ2-7
CDR3: CASSDRSGSQYEQYF
DNA: TGCGCCAGCAGTGATAGGAGCGGGAGTCAATACGAGCAGTACTTC

D: TRBD2
size: NA
V: TRBV7-3
J: TRBJ2-1
CDR3: CASSRGLAGTNDEQFF
DNA: TGTGCCAGCAGTCGTGGACTAGCGGGAACTAACGATGAGCAGTTCTTC